This T cell receptor beta chain was documented in a study of spatial heterogeneity in lung cancer. Study details: Matched bulk RNA-seq yielded a T cell module score, and TCR transcript counts in tumor regions correlated strongly with that score.

Time point: sample taken at primary tumor resection. The donors, 70 or so patients with untreated early-stage non-small cell lung cancer, provided the samples. This clonotype was detected ten times or more. Its antigen is not known. V lost 3 bases to trimming and J lost 4 bases, with 21 bases between them. The CDR3 sequence is 16 residues long. Germline loops: CDR1 SQVTM, CDR2 ANQGSEA. TCR cDNA molecules each had a unique molecular identifier. One entry per CDR3 protein results from TCRdb running MiXCR on the 5' RACE reads. The sample records several thousand distinct CDR3 sequences, approximately 1.3% being singletons. Study outcomes and limitations: Tumor mutation counts were tracked by expanded intratumoral alpha and beta TCR counts. Among tumor T cells, estimated coverage was roughly 7% for alpha chains and around 13% for beta chains.

The TCR originated in a male donor with early-stage non-small cell lung cancer. Sample: lung tumor tissue, taken at surgery. The chain links TRBV29-1 to TRBJ1-1; tentatively, D is TRBD1 (6 bases). CDR3: CSVDTRGGVDGTEAFF. CDR3 DNA sequence: TGCAGCGTTGACACCCGAGGGGGGGTTGACGGCACTGAAGCTTTCTTT. The variable domain in full, with the rest retrieved from reference TRBV29-1 and TRBJ1-1, is SAVISQKPSRDICQRGTSLTIQCQVDSQVTMMFWYRQQPGQSLTLIATANQGSEATYESGFVIDKFPISRPNLTFSTLTVSNMSPEDSSIYLCSVDTRGGVDGTEAFFGQGTRLTVV.